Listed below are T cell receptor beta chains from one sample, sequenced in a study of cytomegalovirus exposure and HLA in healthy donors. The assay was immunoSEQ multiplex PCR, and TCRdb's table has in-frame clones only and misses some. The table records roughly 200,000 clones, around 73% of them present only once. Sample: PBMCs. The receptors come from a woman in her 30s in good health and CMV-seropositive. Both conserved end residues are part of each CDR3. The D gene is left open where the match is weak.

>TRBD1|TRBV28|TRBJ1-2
CASLDRVYGYTF
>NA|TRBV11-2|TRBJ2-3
CASSSRSATSTDTQYF
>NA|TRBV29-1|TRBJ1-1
CSVHTTGFRNTEAFF
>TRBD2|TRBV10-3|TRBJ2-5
CAISDTSGRLETQYF
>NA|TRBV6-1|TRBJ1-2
CASNSRDTGYGYTF
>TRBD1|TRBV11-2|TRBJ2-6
CASSRGQGGSGANVLTF
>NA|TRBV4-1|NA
CASSQEYRVYEQYF
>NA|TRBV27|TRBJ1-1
CASRVQGGNTEAFF
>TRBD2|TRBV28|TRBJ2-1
CASSLFRLAGASYNEQFF
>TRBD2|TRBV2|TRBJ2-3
CASSASGGTDTQYF
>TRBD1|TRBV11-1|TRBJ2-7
CASSGTGSHEQYF
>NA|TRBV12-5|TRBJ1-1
CASGLSSDPGFTEAFF
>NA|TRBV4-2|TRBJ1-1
CASSQDSQGRTEAFF
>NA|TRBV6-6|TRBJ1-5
CASGGKGKGNQPQHF